The present entry profiles one TCR beta chain with its context. Its antigen is currently unknown. This record comes from a study of T cells in narcolepsy. Study-wide results and caveats: Blood of same and different patients, but not healthy controls, reportedly held recurring autoreactive clonotypes. Autoreactive HCRT-specific and TRIB2-specific clonotypes were marked in same-patient CSF-versus-blood CD4+ comparisons. Some memory CD4+ repertoires had no autoreactive clone sequences.

The V gene's germline CDR1 is MDHEN and CDR2 SYDVKM. V lost 7 bases and J 0 bases, leaving 13 bases between the germline ends. The CDR3 runs to 16 residues. TCRdb's copy holds only in-frame clones and misses some; the assay was immunoSEQ multiplex PCR. The sample has 25,000 to 35,000 clones, roughly four fifths seen once; the top ten hold more than 0.95%. The sequencing sample was made of CD45RA- memory CD4+ T cells from PBMCs. The receptor's source is a human donor with narcolepsy. The genes are TRBV28 and TRBJ2-6; D remains ambiguous. CDR3 DNA sequence: TGTGCCAGCATCTCTCGTCTCGCCTCTGGGGCCAACGTCCTGACTTTC. Translated, it gives CASISRLASGANVLTF.